Shown below are 21 T cell receptor beta chains from a single sample sequenced in a study of cytomegalovirus exposure and HLA in healthy donors. The primer mix had 60 Vbeta and 13 Jbeta primers. Produced via immunoSEQ multiplex PCR; TCRdb's table is partial and in-frame only. The data hold 110,000 to 150,000 clones, with around 77% observed a single time. The sequenced sample consisted of PBMCs. These receptor sequences come from a man under 40 in good health and CMV-seronegative.

The V gene is TRBV7-9, the J gene TRBJ1-4; D is ambiguous. In germline, CDR1 is SEHNR, CDR2 FQNEAQ (reference sequence). Trimming pared 5 bases from V and 5 bases from J, leaving 12 bases between. The CDR3 runs to 14 residues. CDR3: CASSITESNEKLFF. The DNA of the CDR3 is TGTGCCAGCAGCATAACTGAGTCGAATGAAAAACTGTTTTTT.

The chain employs TRBV28 and TRBJ2-7; weak D call: TRBD1 (6 bases). Germline V gene sequence: CDR1 MDHEN, CDR2 SYDVKM. This CDR3 spans 15 amino acids. V lost 6 bases to trimming and J lost 7 bases, with 22 bases between them. The CDR3 is CASRMNRDNEGEQYF. The CDR3 region has the DNA TGTGCCAGCAGGATGAACCGGGACAATGAGGGGGAGCAGTACTTC.

This chain links TRBV7-9 with TRBJ1-1; possible D gene TRBD1, 6 bases. From germline, CDR1 is SEHNR and CDR2 FQNEAQ (reference sequence). The germline V and J ends were trimmed by 5 bases and 11 bases, with 15 bases remaining between them. This CDR3 contains 12 residues. In DNA form, the CDR3 reads TGTGCCAGCAGCCCCCGGGAGGGGGTGGCTTTCTTT. This codes for CASSPREGVAFF.

The chain recombines TRBV7-8 with TRBJ1-1, with 7 bases identical to TRBD1. The CDR3 has 15 amino acids. With V trimmed by 0 bases and J by 0 bases, 1 base remained unmatched. CDR1 SGHVS and CDR2 FQNEAQ come from the germline V gene. In DNA, the CDR3 is TGTGCCAGCAGCTTAGCCCAGGGGGTGAACACTGAAGCTTTCTTT. This gives the protein CASSLAQGVNTEAFF.

The chain uses TRBV7-9 and TRBJ1-2, with 7 bases matching TRBD1. The CDR3 has 14 residues. Losses at the gene ends were 7 bases for V and 6 bases for J; bases not matched to a gene: 11. Germline V CDR1 and CDR2: SEHNR, FQNEAQ (reference sequence). CDR3 sequence reads: CASTLDRVTNGYTF. In nucleotides, the CDR3 is TGTGCCAGCACTCTAGACAGGGTAACTAATGGCTACACCTTC.

The genes are TRBV21-1 and TRBJ2-2; the DNA was not compared with TRBD2, the D call given in the table. TRBV21-1 is listed as a pseudogene. The CDR3 loop spans 16 amino acids. In DNA, the CDR3 is TGTGCCAGCAGCAAACGGCTAGTTATAAGGTCCGGGGAGCTGTTTTTT. It encodes CASSKRLVIRSGELFF.

J is TRBJ1-6 and V is TRBV21-1; the D call TRBD1 from the table was never checked on the DNA. TRBV21-1 is noted as a pseudogene. There are 15 residues in the CDR3. In nucleotides, the CDR3 is TGTGCCAGCAGCCCGCGACAGGGGGGAAATTCACCCCTCCACTTT. Encoded protein: CASSPRQGGNSPLHF.

The chain recombines TRBV28 with TRBJ2-6; 7 nucleotides match TRBD1. The V gene's germline CDR1 is MDHEN and CDR2 SYDVKM. CDR3 size: 16 residues. With V trimmed by 3 bases and J by 2 bases, 4 bases remained unmatched. The DNA of the CDR3 is TGTGCCAGCAGTTTCGGTGACAGGGCTGGGGCCAACGTCCTGACTTTC. This gives the protein CASSFGDRAGANVLTF.

J is TRBJ2-2 and V is TRBV2; D not certain. Per the germline V gene, CDR1 is SNHLY and CDR2 is FYNNEI. The ends were cut back, 5 bases at V and 6 bases at J, with 10 bases in the middle. This CDR3 is 13 amino acids long. The CDR3 is CASSRVEPGELFF. DNA of the CDR3: TGTGCCAGCAGTCGAGTGGAGCCCGGGGAGCTGTTTTTT.

The chain carries TRBV2 and TRBJ1-6, with a tentative D call TRBD1 (5 bases). The germline V gene encodes CDR1 SNHLY and CDR2 FYNNEI. The V end lost 10 bases, the J end lost 0 bases, and 19 bases lay between the germline ends. The length of the CDR3 is 17 residues. CDR3 DNA sequence: TGTGCCACTCAGCCCAGGGACTCAGGCTCCTATAATTCACCCCTCCACTTT. It codes for CATQPRDSGSYNSPLHF.

This rearrangement joins TRBV6-1 to TRBJ1-1; D gene ambiguous. The germline CDR1 and CDR2 sequences are MNHNS and SASEGT. Trimming took 5 bases from V and 6 from J, leaving 16 bases between them. The CDR3 is made up of 14 amino acids. CDR3: CASSLGGPAPEAFF. CDR3 coding DNA: TGTGCCAGCAGTCTCGGTGGTCCCGCCCCTGAAGCTTTCTTT.

The chain is built from TRBV21-1 and TRBJ1-1; no DNA check was done on the table's D call, TRBD1. TRBV21-1 is termed a pseudogene. The CDR3 contains 13 residues. This CDR3 is CASSRTGTLRPFF. The CDR3 nucleotides are TGTGCCAGCAGTCGTACAGGAACCCTTCGGCCTTTCTTT.

The V call is TRBV5-4, the J call TRBJ2-7; TRBD1 might be the D (5 bases). Trimming stripped 3 bases from V and 5 bases from J, with 12 bases between. The CDR3 length is 13 residues. The germline gives CDR1 SGHNT, CDR2 YYREEE (reference sequence). CDR3 protein: CASSSRLRDEQYF. As DNA, the CDR3 is TGTGCCAGCAGCTCGAGACTCAGGGACGAGCAGTACTTC.

This chain connects TRBV6-4 to TRBJ2-7; maybe TRBD1 (5 bases). Germline-derived CDR1 and CDR2 are MRHNA and SNTAGT. Trimming took 5 bases from V and 5 from J, leaving 22 bases between them. The CDR3 sequence is 16 residues long. The CDR3 DNA reads TGTGCCAGCAGTTCGTCAACAGGAGCCTCGCGAAACGAGCAGTACTTC. Its translation: CASSSSTGASRNEQYF.

This clone appeared a few times. The V gene is TRBV6-1, the J gene TRBJ2-7; perhaps TRBD2 as D (7 bases). V dropped 7 bases and J dropped 7 bases, with 17 bases sitting between them. Germline V gene lookup returns CDR1 MNHNS and CDR2 SASEGT. This CDR3 is 13 amino acids long. The CDR3 is CASTLGGPKEQYF. For the CDR3, the DNA is TGTGCCAGCACCCTGGGGGGGCCAAAAGAGCAGTACTTC.

V is TRBV28 and J is TRBJ2-7, with 9 bases aligning to TRBD2. Germline V gene data show CDR1 as MDHEN and CDR2 as SYDVKM. The CDR3 length is 15 residues. Trimming removed 8 bases from V and 6 bases from J; junction bases left unmatched: 14. The CDR3 spells CASGSAAGGPGEQYF. The CDR3 region has the DNA TGTGCCAGCGGATCCGCGGCGGGAGGGCCTGGCGAGCAGTACTTC.

This clone was detected a few times. This chain joins TRBV2 and TRBJ2-7; a weak D match, TRBD1 (5 bases). Germline values: CDR1 SNHLY, CDR2 FYNNEI. V shed 6 bases and J shed 0 bases, with 12 bases lying between them. The CDR3 covers 14 residues. CDR3 sequence: CASRRQPSSYEQYF. The CDR3 bases are TGTGCCAGCAGAAGACAGCCGAGCTCCTACGAGCAGTACTTC.

This clone was counted only a few times. The chain employs TRBV4-1 and TRBJ1-1; 7 bases are a match to TRBD1. Germline trimming cut 3 bases from V and 4 bases from J; bases unmatched to any gene: 8. The CDR3 consists of 15 residues. Germline values: CDR1 MGHRA, CDR2 YSYEKL. The CDR3, as DNA: TGCGCCAGCAGCCACCCGGGACAGACGATCACTGAAGCTTTCTTT. This sequence encodes CASSHPGQTITEAFF.

The V and J genes are TRBV5-4 and TRBJ1-1; 11 nucleotides line up with TRBD1. CDR3 length: 15 residues. With V trimmed by 3 bases and J by 1 base, 2 bases remained unmatched. The germline CDR1 and CDR2 sequences are SGHNT and YYREEE (reference sequence). The CDR3 DNA follows: TGTGCCAGCAGCTCCGGACAGGGGGCGAACACTGAAGCTTTCTTT. Translation: CASSSGQGANTEAFF.

The rearrangement uses TRBV6-1 and TRBJ1-2; TRBD1 agrees at 10 bases. Trimming took 3 bases from V and 4 from J; bases not matched to a gene: 5. From germline, CDR1 is MNHNS and CDR2 SASEGT. This CDR3 is built from 15 residues. CDR3 protein: CASSDRDRGSYGYTF. In DNA, the CDR3 is TGTGCCAGCAGTGACCGGGACAGGGGTTCCTATGGCTACACCTTC.

The CDR3 coding sequence is TGTGCCAGCAGTTTTGGGACAGGGAGTCAGCCCCAGCATTTT. It specifies CASSFGTGSQPQHF. The chain is built from TRBV28 and TRBJ1-5; 9 nucleotides match TRBD1. The CDR3 is 14 amino acids. Germline lookup yields CDR1 MDHEN and CDR2 SYDVKM. The trim removed 3 bases at V and 6 bases at J, leaving 3 bases unmatched.